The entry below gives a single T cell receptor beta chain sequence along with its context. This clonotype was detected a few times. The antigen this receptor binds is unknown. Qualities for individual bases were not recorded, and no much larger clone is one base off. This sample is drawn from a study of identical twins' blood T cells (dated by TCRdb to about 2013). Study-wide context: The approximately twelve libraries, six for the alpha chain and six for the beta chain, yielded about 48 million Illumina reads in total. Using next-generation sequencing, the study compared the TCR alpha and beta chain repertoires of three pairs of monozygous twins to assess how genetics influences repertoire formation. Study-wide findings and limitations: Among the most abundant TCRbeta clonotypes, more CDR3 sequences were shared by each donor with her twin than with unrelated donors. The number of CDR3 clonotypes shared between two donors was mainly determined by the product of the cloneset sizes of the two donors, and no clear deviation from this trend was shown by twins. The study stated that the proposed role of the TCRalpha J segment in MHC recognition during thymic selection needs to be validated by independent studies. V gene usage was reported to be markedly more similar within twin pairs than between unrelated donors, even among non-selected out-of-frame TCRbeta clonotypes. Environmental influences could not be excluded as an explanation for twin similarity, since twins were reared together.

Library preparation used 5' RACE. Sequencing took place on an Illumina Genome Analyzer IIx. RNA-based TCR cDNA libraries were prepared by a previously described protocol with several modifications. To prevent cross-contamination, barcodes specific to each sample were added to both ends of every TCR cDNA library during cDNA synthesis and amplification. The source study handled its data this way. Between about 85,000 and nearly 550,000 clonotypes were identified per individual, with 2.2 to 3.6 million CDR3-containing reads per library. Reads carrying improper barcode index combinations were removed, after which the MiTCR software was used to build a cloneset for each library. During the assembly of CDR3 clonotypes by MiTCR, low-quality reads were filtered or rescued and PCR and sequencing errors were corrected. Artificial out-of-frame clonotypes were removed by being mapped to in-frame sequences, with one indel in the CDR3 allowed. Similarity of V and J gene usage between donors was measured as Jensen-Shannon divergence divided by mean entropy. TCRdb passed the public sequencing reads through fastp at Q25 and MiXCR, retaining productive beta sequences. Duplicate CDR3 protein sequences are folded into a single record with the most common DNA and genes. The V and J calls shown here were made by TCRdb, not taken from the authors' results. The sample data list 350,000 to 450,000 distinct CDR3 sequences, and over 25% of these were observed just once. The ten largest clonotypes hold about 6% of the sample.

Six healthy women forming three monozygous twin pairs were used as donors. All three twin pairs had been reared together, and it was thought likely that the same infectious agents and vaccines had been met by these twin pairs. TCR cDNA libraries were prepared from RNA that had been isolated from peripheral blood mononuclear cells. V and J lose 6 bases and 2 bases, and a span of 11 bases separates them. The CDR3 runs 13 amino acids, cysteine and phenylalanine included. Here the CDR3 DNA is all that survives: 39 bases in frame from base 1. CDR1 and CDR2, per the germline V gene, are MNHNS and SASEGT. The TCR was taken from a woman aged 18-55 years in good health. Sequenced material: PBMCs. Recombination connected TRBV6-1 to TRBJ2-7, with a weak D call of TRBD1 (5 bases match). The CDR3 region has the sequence CASRLTVTYEQYF. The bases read TGTGCCAGCAGATTGACAGTCACCTACGAGCAGTACTTC.